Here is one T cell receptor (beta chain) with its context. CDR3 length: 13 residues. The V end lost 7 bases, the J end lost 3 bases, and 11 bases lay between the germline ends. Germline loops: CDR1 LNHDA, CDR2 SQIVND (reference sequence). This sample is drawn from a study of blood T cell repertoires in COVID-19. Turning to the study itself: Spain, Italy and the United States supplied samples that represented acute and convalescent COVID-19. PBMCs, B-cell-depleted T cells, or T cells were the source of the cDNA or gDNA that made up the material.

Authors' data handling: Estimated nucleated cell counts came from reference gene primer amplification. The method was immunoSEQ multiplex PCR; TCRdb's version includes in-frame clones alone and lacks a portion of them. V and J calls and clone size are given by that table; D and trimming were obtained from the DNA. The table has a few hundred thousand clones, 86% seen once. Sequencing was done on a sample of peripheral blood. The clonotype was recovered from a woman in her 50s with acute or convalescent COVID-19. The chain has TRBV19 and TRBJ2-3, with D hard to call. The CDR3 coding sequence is TGTGCCAGTACCCAGGTACAAACAGATACGCAGTATTTT. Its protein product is CASTQVQTDTQYF.